This is a list of T cell receptor beta chains from one sample in a study of shared clonotypes between healthy human individuals. Some clones are missing from TCRdb's copy, which holds only in-frame ones; the method was immunoSEQ multiplex PCR. The sample lists about 2 million clones, less than 95% seen once, with around 1.2% in the top ten. The sample consisted of naive CD8+ T cells sorted from blood. All receptors derive from a man aged 18 to 30 in good health. Each CDR3 is given with its conserved first and last residue. D genes are given only for firm matches. For some rows the clone size is stated as once, few or many, or as a class when expanded; others skip it.

v_call	d_call	j_call	clone_size	cdr3_aa	cdr3_nt
TRBV19	TRBD1	TRBJ1-5	once	CASSKDREGNQPQHF	TGTGCCAGTAGTAAAGACAGGGAAGGGAATCAGCCCCAGCATTTT
TRBV5-1	.	TRBJ2-2	.	CASSLAPGRVWTGELFF	TGCGCCAGCAGCTTGGCCCCTGGCAGGGTCTGGACCGGGGAGCTGTTTTTT
TRBV19	.	TRBJ1-1	.	CASGFGQAGTEAFF	TGTGCCAGTGGATTTGGGCAGGCGGGCACTGAAGCTTTCTTT
TRBV27	.	TRBJ2-5	.	CASSLSATGMAETQYF	TGTGCCAGCAGTTTATCCGCGACGGGCATGGCAGAGACCCAGTACTTC
TRBV30	.	TRBJ2-7	once	CAWSVWGYEQYF	TGTGCCTGGAGTGTTTGGGGATACGAGCAGTACTTC
TRBV7-9	TRBD2	TRBJ2-3	.	CASSLALAGTDTQYF	TGTGCCAGCAGCTTAGCCCTAGCGGGCACAGATACGCAGTATTTT
TRBV4-3	.	TRBJ2-7	.	CASSQDQNREQYF	TGCGCCAGCAGCCAAGATCAAAACAGGGAGCAGTACTTC
TRBV7-6	TRBD2	TRBJ2-7	.	CASSLNPLAGGFYEQYF	TGTGCCAGCAGCCTTAATCCTTTAGCGGGTGGATTCTACGAGCAGTACTTC
TRBV2	TRBD1	TRBJ2-3	.	CASRPGQVSDTQYF	TGTGCCAGCAGGCCGGGACAGGTCTCCGATACGCAGTATTTT
TRBV6-5	TRBD1	TRBJ2-5	.	CASSQGQGTQETQYF	TGTGCCAGCAGTCAGGGACAGGGGACACAAGAGACCCAGTACTTC
TRBV6-6	.	TRBJ2-7	once	CASNSRQDSYEQYF	TGTGCCAGCAACTCCCGACAGGACTCTTACGAGCAGTACTTC
TRBV6-6	.	TRBJ2-7	.	CASSSGGTYEQYF	TGTGCCAGCAGTTCTGGGGGCACCTACGAGCAGTACTTC
TRBV27	.	TRBJ1-4	once	CASRLLQGNGEKLFF	TGTGCCAGCAGACTGCTTCAAGGGAACGGTGAAAAACTGTTTTTT
TRBV2	TRBD1	TRBJ1-2	.	CASRLTGTGGAGRYGYTF	TGTGCCAGCAGACTAACCGGGACAGGGGGCGCCGGTCGCTATGGCTACACCTTC
TRBV7-9	.	TRBJ2-7	few	CASSLDTYEQYF	TGTGCCAGCAGCCTCGACACCTACGAGCAGTACTTC
TRBV27	.	TRBJ1-3	.	CASSLDGNSGNTIYF	TGTGCCAGCAGTTTGGACGGGAACTCTGGAAACACCATATATTTT
TRBV7-9	.	TRBJ2-7	.	CASSFIDSSYEQYF	TGTGCCAGCAGCTTTATCGACAGCTCCTACGAGCAGTACTTC
TRBV14	.	TRBJ2-7	.	CASSQDRGPSSYEQYF	TGTGCCAGCAGCCAAGATCGGGGACCTAGCTCCTACGAGCAGTACTTC
TRBV27	.	TRBJ2-2	.	CASRVGGELFF	TGTGCCAGCAGGGTGGGGGGGGAGCTGTTTTTT
TRBV5-6	.	TRBJ2-7	few	CASSLADYEQYF	TGTGCCAGCAGCTTGGCAGACTACGAGCAGTACTTC
TRBV19	TRBD2	TRBJ2-7	.	CASSMGGASYEQYF	TGTGCCAGTAGTATGGGAGGGGCCTCCTACGAGCAGTACTTC
TRBV5-5	.	TRBJ2-7	.	CASSLERRREPYEQYF	TGTGCCAGCAGCTTGGAGAGGCGCAGGGAGCCCTACGAGCAGTACTTC
TRBV5-1	.	TRBJ2-1	.	CASSLRPGSPNEQFF	TGCGCCAGCAGCTTGAGGCCAGGGAGTCCAAATGAGCAGTTCTTC
TRBV11-2	.	TRBJ2-7	.	CASSFGTGSEQYF	TGTGCCAGCAGCTTCGGGACGGGTAGTGAGCAGTACTTC
TRBV5-1	.	TRBJ2-7	.	CASSDYPSPEQYF	TGCGCCAGTAGCGATTACCCGAGTCCCGAGCAGTACTTC
TRBV6-6	.	TRBJ1-5	.	CASSYLAPESNQPQHF	TGTGCCAGCAGTTACCTGGCCCCAGAAAGCAATCAGCCCCAGCATTTT
TRBV13	.	TRBJ2-7	.	CASSLVGDPYEQYF	TGTGCCAGCAGCTTAGTTGGAGATCCCTACGAGCAGTACTTC
TRBV7-9	TRBD2	TRBJ2-2	once	CASSPGLAGPTNTGELFF	TGTGCCAGCAGCCCGGGACTAGCGGGGCCCACGAACACCGGGGAGCTGTTTTTT
TRBV9	.	TRBJ2-2	.	CASSVGLTGELFF	TGTGCCAGCAGCGTAGGCCTCACCGGGGAGCTGTTTTTT
TRBV6-1	.	TRBJ1-6	.	CASMAVSSYNSPLHF	TGTGCCAGCATGGCGGTTAGCTCCTATAATTCACCCCTCCACTTT
TRBV6-5	.	TRBJ2-1	.	CASSPLAQGYNEQFF	TGTGCCAGCAGCCCCTTAGCGCAAGGCTACAATGAGCAGTTCTTC
TRBV27	.	TRBJ2-7	once	CASSLTERYEQYF	TGTGCCAGCAGTTTAACAGAGCGCTACGAGCAGTACTTC
TRBV6-1	TRBD1	TRBJ2-7	.	CASRDRGFSYEQYF	TGTGCCAGCAGGGACAGGGGGTTTTCCTACGAGCAGTACTTC
TRBV5-5	.	TRBJ1-2	.	CASSLAGPYTF	TGTGCCAGCAGCTTGGCGGGGCCCTACACCTTC
TRBV18	TRBD1	TRBJ1-2	.	CASSERTGPNYGYTF	TGTGCCAGCTCAGAGAGGACAGGGCCTAACTATGGCTACACCTTC
TRBV2	.	TRBJ2-7	.	CASSPLGSSYEQYF	TGTGCCAGCAGTCCCTTAGGGAGTTCCTACGAGCAGTACTTC
TRBV11-2	.	TRBJ2-7	.	CASSFSGSEQYF	TGTGCCAGCAGCTTTTCAGGCTCCGAGCAGTACTTC
TRBV12-5	.	TRBJ2-7	.	CASGLALQLGRPYEQYF	TGTGCTAGTGGTTTGGCCTTACAACTGGGACGGCCCTACGAGCAGTACTTC
TRBV7-3	TRBD2	TRBJ2-5	.	CASSLSGGARETQYF	TGTGCCAGCAGCTTGAGCGGGGGGGCTCGTGAGACCCAGTACTTC
TRBV28	.	TRBJ1-1	once	CASSHITTGSSEAFF	TGTGCCAGCAGCCATATTACTACGGGGAGTAGTGAAGCTTTCTTT
TRBV9	.	TRBJ2-3	.	CASSVARETTQYF	TGTGCCAGCAGCGTAGCTCGGGAAACTACGCAGTATTTT
TRBV28	TRBD1	TRBJ2-1	few	CASSLRGTGVYNEQFF	TGTGCCAGCAGTTTACGGGGGACAGGGGTATACAATGAGCAGTTCTTC
TRBV2	.	TRBJ2-7	.	CATRSGDYEQYF	TGTGCCACCAGATCGGGTGACTACGAGCAGTACTTC
TRBV7-9	.	TRBJ2-1	once	CASSSGLVAAYNEQFF	TGTGCCAGCAGCTCGGGACTGGTGGCGGCCTACAATGAGCAGTTCTTC
TRBV9	TRBD2	TRBJ2-7	.	CASSVGGAGGFYEQYF	TGTGCCAGCAGCGTAGGGGGAGCGGGAGGGTTCTACGAGCAGTACTTC
TRBV2	.	TRBJ1-5	once	CASSDGGGVQPQHF	TGTGCCAGCAGTGATGGGGGAGGGGTTCAGCCCCAGCATTTT
TRBV13	.	TRBJ1-4	.	CASSLEANEKLFF	TGTGCCAGCAGCTTAGAGGCTAATGAAAAACTGTTTTTT
TRBV10-3	TRBD1	TRBJ2-7	.	CAISESRDRVYEQYF	TGTGCCATCAGTGAGAGCCGGGACAGGGTCTACGAGCAGTACTTC
TRBV5-8	TRBD1	TRBJ1-2	once	CASSFGTGGHYGYTF	TGTGCCAGCAGCTTTGGGACAGGGGGGCACTATGGCTACACCTTC
TRBV29-1	TRBD2	TRBJ2-2	.	CSVILAGATGELFF	TGCAGCGTCATACTAGCGGGAGCCACCGGGGAGCTGTTTTTT
TRBV19	.	TRBJ1-5	.	CASSIRGVMDQPQHF	TGTGCCAGTAGTATTAGGGGCGTCATGGATCAGCCCCAGCATTTT
TRBV19	.	TRBJ1-5	.	CASSGTRRVNQPQHF	TGTGCCAGTAGTGGCACGCGGAGAGTCAATCAGCCCCAGCATTTT
TRBV19	.	TRBJ1-4	.	CASSIAATNEKLFF	TGTGCCAGTAGTATTGCCGCAACTAATGAAAAACTGTTTTTT